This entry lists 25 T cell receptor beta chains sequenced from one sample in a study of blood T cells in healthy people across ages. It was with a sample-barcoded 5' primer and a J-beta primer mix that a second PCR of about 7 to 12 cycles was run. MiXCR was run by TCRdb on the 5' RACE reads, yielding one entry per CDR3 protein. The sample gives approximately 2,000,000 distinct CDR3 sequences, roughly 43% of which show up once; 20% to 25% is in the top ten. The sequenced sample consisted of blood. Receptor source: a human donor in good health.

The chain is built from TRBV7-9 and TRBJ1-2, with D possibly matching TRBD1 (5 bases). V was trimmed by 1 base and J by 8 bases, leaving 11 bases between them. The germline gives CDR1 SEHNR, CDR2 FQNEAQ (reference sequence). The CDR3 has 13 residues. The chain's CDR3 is CASSLEGAWGYTF. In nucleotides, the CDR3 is TGTGCCAGCAGCTTAGAAGGGGCGTGGGGCTACACCTTC.

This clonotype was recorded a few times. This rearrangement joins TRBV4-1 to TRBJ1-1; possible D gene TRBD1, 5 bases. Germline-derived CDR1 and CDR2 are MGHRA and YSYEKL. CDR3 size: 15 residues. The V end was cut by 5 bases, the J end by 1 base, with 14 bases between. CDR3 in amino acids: CASSNGYGGNTEAFF. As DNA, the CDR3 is TGCGCCAGCAGCAACGGCTACGGGGGGAACACTGAAGCTTTCTTT.

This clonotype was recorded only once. CDR3 sequence (DNA): TGTGCCAGCAGCTTAGCTGGACGGACTATAGCTAACTATGGCTACACCTTC. This codes for CASSLAGRTIANYGYTF. The chain is built from TRBV7-8 and TRBJ1-2; no clear D gene. The V end lost 0 bases, the J end lost 0 bases, and 14 bases lay between the germline ends. This CDR3 comprises 17 residues. The germline CDR1 and CDR2 sequences are SGHVS and FQNEAQ.

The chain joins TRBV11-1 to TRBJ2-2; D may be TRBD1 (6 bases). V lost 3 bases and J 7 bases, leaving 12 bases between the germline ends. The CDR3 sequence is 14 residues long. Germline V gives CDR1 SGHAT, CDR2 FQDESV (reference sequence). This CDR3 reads CASSFRDTRGELFF. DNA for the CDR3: TGTGCCAGCAGCTTTCGGGACACCCGCGGGGAGCTGTTTTTT.

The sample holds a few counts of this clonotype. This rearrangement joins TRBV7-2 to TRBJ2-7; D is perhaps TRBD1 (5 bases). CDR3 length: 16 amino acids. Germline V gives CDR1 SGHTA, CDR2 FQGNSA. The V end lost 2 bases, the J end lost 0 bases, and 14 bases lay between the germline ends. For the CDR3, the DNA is TGTGCCAGCAGCTTATTTTCGCAGGGCACCTCCTACGAGCAGTACTTC. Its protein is CASSLFSQGTSYEQYF.

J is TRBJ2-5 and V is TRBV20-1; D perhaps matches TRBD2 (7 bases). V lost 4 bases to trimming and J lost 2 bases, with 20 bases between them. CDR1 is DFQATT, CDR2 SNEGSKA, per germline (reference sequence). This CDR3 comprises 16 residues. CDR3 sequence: CSANPLGGGWQETQYF. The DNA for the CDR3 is TGCAGTGCTAACCCCCTAGGGGGGGGATGGCAAGAGACCCAGTACTTC.

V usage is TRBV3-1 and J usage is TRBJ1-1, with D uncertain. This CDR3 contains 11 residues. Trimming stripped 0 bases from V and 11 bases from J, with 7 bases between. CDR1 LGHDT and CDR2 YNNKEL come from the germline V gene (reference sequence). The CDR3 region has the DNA TGTGCCAGCAGCCAAGAACGGATGGCTTTCTTT. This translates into CASSQERMAFF.

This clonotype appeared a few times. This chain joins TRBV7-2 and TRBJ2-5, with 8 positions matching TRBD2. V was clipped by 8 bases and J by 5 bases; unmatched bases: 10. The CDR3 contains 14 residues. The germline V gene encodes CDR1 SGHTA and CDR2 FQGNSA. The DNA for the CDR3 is TGTGCCAGCTGTCCCGGGGGGGCACGGGAGACCCAGTACTTC. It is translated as CASCPGGARETQYF.

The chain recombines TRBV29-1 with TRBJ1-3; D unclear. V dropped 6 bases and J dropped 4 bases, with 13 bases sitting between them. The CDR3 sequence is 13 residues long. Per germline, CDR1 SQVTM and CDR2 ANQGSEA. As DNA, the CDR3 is TGCAGCGTAGAGGACGTAGCCGGAAACACCATATATTTT. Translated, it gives CSVEDVAGNTIYF.

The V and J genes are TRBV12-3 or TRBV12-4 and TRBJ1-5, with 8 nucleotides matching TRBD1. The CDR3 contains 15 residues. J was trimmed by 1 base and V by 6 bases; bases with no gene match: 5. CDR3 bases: TGTGCCAGCAGGCCGACAGGGGAGAGCAATCAGCCCCAGCATTTT. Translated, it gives CASRPTGESNQPQHF.

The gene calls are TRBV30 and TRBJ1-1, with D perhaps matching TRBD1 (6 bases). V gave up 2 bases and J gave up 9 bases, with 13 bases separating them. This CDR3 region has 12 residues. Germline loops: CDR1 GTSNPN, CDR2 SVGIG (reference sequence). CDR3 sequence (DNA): TGTGCCTGGAGTCTTGGGCAGGGGAAAGCTTTCTTT. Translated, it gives CAWSLGQGKAFF.

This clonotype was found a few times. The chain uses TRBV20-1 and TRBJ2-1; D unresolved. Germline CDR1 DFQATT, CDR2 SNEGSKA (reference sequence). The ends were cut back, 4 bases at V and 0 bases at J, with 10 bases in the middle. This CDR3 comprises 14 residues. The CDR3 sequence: CSAKETSSYNEQFF. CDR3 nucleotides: TGCAGTGCTAAGGAGACGAGCTCCTACAATGAGCAGTTCTTC.

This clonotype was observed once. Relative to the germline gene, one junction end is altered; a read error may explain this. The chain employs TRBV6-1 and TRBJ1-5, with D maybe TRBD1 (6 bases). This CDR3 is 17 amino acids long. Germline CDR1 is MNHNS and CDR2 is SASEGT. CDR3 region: CAGSEAFRGEIGQPQHF. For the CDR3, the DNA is TGTGCCGGCAGTGAAGCATTCAGGGGTGAGATTGGTCAGCCCCAGCATTTT.

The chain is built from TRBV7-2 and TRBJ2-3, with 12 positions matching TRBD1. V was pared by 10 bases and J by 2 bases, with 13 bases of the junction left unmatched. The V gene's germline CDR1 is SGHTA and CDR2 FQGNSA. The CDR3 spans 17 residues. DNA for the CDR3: TGTGCCACCGGAAGGGACAGGGGGCGAGGAGACACAGATACGCAGTATTTT. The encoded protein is CATGRDRGRGDTDTQYF.

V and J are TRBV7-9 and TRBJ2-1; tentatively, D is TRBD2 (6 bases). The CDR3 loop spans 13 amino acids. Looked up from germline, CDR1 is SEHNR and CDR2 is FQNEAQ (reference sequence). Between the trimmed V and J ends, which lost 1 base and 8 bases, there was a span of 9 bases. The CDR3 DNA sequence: TGTGCCAGCAGCTTAGGCAGGAGGGATGAGCAGTTCTTC. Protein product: CASSLGRRDEQFF. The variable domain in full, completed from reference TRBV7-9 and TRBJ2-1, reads DTGVSQNPRHKITKRGQNVTFRCDPISEHNRLYWYRQTLGQGPEFLTYFQNEAQLEKSRLLSDRFSAERPKGSFSTLEIQRTEQGDSAMYLCASSLGRRDEQFFGPGTRLTVL.

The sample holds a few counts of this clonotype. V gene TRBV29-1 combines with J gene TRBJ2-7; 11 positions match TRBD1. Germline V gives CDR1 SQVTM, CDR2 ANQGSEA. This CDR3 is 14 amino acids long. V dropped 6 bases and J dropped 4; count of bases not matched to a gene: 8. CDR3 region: CSVGGTGGSYEQYF. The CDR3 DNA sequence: TGCAGCGTCGGAGGGACAGGGGGAAGTTACGAGCAGTACTTC.

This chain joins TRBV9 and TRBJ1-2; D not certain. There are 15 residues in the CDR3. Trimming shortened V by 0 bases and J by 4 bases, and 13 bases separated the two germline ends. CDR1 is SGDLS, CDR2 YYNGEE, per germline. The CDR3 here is CASSVGVTQVYGYTF. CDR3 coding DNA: TGTGCCAGCAGCGTAGGGGTGACTCAAGTCTATGGCTACACCTTC.

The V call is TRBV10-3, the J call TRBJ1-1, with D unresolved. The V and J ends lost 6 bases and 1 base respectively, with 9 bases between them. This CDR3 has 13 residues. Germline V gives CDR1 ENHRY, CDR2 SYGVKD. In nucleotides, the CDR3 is TGTGCCATCAGGGACGGTGCGAACACTGAAGCTTTCTTT. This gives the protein CAIRDGANTEAFF.

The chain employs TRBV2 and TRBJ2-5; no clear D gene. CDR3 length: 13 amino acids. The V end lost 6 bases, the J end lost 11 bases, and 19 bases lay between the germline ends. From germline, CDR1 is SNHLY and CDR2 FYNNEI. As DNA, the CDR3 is TGTGCCAGCAGACTCGAGTTGGTAGGTGAGCAGTACTTC. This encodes CASRLELVGEQYF.

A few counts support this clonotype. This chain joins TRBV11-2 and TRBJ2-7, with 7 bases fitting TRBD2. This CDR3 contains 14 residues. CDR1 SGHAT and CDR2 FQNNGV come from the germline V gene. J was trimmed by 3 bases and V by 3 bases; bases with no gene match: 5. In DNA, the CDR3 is TGTGCCAGCAGCTTCGAAGGGACTAACTACGAGCAGTACTTC. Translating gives CASSFEGTNYEQYF.

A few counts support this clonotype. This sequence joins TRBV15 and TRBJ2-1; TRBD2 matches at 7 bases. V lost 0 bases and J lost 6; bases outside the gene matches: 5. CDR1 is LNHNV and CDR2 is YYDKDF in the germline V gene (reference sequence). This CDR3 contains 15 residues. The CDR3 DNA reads TGTGCCACCAGCAGAGATCGTTGGGGGGGCAATGAGCAGTTCTTC. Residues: CATSRDRWGGNEQFF. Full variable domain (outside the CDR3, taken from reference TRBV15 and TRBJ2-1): DAMVIQNPRYQVTQFGKPVTLSCSQTLNHNVMYWYQQKSSQAPKLLFHYYDKDFNNEADTPDNFQSRRPNTSFCFLDIRSPGLGDTAMYLCATSRDRWGGNEQFFGPGTRLTVL.

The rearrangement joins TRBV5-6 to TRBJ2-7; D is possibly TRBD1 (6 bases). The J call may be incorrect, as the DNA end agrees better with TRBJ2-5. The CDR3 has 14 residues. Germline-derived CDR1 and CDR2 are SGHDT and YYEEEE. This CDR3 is CASSLVGARETQYF. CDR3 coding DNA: TGTGCCAGCAGCTTGGTGGGGGCTAGGGAGACCCAGTACTTC.

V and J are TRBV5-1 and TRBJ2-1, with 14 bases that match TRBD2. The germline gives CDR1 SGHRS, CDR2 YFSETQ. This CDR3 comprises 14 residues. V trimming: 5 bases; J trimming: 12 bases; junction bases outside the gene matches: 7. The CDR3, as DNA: TGCGCCAGCAGTACCGGGACTAGCGGGGGTGTGCAGTTCTTC. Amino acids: CASSTGTSGGVQFF. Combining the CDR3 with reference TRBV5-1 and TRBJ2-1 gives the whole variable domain KAGVTQTPRYLIKTRGQQVTLSCSPISGHRSVSWYQQTPGQGLQFLFEYFSETQRNKGNFPGRFSGRQFSNSRSEMNVSTLELGDSALYLCASSTGTSGGVQFFGPGTRLTVL.

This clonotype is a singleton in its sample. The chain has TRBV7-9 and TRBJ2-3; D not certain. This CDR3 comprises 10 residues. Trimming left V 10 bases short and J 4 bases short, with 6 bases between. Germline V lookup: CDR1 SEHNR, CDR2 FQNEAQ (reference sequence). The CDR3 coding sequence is TGTGCCAACCATCCAGATACGCAGTATTTT. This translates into CANHPDTQYF.

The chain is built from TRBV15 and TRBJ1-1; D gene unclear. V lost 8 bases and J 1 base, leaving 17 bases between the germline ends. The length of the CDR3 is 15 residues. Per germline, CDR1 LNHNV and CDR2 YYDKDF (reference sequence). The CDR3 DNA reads TGTGCCACCGTCCCATTGCGGCCGTCGAACACTGAAGCTTTCTTT. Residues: CATVPLRPSNTEAFF. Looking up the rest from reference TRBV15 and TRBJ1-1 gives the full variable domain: DAMVIQNPRYQVTQFGKPVTLSCSQTLNHNVMYWYQQKSSQAPKLLFHYYDKDFNNEADTPDNFQSRRPNTSFCFLDIRSPGLGDTAMYLCATVPLRPSNTEAFFGQGTRLTVV.